This TCR beta chain was captured by sequencing in a study of cytotoxic CD8 clonotypes in ibrutinib-treated CLL. Clones were read by immunoSEQ multiplex PCR, and TCRdb kept only the in-frame ones, dropping some. The data show 65,000 to 95,000 clones, 85% to 90% seen once. V dropped 0 bases and J dropped 8; count of bases not matched to a gene: 3. The germline CDR1 and CDR2 sequences are SGDLS and YYNGEE. This CDR3 has 15 amino acids. The sequences come from PBMCs, collected before ibrutinib treatment. The TCR comes from a human donor with chronic lymphocytic leukemia. This chain connects TRBV9 to TRBJ2-1, with 12 nucleotides matching TRBD2. The CDR3 here is CASSVGLAGVYEQFF. CDR3 in DNA: TGTGCCAGCAGCGTAGGACTAGCGGGGGTCTATGAGCAGTTCTTC.